This T cell receptor beta chain came from a study of blood T cell repertoires in COVID-19. Participant ages covered 18 to 89 years across some 25 US areas. Grouping used clinical history reported by participants in a survey and questionnaire. The V segment lost 3 bases and the J segment 8 bases; nucleotides outside the gene matches: 7. In germline, CDR1 is LGHDT, CDR2 YNNKEL (reference sequence). The CDR3 runs to 14 residues. The table came from immunoSEQ multiplex PCR; TCRdb's copy has only in-frame clones and leaves some out. The sample consists of hundreds of thousands of clones, about 87% of them appearing once.

The sequenced material came from PBMCs or T cells enriched from blood (not recorded which). The clonotype comes from a woman aged 45-59 years who had recovered from COVID-19. The chain uses TRBV3-1 (or the pseudogene TRBV3-2) and TRBJ1-2, with 9 bases fitting TRBD1. CDR3 in DNA: TGTGCCAGCAGCCATAGACAGGGGGAGCGCGGCTACACCTTC. This translates into CASSHRQGERGYTF.